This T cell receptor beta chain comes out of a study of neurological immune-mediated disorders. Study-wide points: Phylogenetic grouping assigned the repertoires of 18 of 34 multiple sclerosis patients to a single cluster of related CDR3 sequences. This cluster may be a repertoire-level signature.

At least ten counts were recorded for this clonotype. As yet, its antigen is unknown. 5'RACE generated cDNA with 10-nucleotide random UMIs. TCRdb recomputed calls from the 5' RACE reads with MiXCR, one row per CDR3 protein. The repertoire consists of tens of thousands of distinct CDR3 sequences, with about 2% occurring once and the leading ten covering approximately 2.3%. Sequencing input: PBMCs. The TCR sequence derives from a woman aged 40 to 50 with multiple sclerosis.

The chain's CDR3 is CASSLVGGTGELFF. The CDR3 DNA sequence: TGTGCCAGCAGCTTAGTAGGAGGGACCGGGGAGCTGTTTTTT. The J gene is TRBJ2-2, the V gene TRBV11-2; possibly TRBD2 for D (6 bases). The CDR3 is 14 amino acids. V was pared by 1 base and J by 5 bases, with 8 bases between. In germline, CDR1 is SGHAT, CDR2 FQNNGV.